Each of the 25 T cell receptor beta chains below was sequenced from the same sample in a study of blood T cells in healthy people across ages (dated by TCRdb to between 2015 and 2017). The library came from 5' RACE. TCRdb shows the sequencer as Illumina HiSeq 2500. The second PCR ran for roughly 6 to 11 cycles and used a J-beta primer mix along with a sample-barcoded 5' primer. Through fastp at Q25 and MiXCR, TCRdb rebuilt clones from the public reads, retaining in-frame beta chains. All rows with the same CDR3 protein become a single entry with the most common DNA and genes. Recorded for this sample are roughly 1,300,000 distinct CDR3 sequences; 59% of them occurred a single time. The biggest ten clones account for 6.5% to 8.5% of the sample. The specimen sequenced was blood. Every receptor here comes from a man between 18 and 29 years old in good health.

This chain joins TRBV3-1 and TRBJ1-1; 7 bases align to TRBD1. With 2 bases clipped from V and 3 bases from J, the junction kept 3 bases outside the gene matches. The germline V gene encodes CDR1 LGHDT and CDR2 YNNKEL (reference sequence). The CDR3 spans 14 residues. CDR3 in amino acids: CASSQTTGDTEAFF. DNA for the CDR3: TGTGCCAGCAGCCAAACAACAGGGGACACTGAAGCTTTCTTT.

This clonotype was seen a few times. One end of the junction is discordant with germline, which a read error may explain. Written as DNA, the CDR3 is TGTGCCAGCAGCGTAGCTAGCGGGTCAGGAGAGCAGTACTTC. Encoded protein: CASSVASGSGEQYF. The J gene is TRBJ2-7, the V gene TRBV11-1; 8 bases are shared with TRBD2. The germline gives CDR1 SGHAT, CDR2 FQDESV (reference sequence). CDR3 length: 14 residues.

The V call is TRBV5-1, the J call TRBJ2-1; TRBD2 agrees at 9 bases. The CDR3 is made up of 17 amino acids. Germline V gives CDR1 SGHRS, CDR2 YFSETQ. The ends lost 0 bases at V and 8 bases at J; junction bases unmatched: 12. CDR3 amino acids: CASSLGMSGGRFDEQFF. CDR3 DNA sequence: TGCGCCAGCAGCTTGGGTATGAGCGGGGGGAGGTTCGATGAGCAGTTCTTC.

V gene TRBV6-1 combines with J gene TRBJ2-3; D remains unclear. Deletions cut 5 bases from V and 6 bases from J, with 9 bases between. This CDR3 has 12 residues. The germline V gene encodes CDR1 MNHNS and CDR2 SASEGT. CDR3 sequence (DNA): TGTGCCAGCAGTACGAATGCTGATACGCAGTATTTT. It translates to CASSTNADTQYF.

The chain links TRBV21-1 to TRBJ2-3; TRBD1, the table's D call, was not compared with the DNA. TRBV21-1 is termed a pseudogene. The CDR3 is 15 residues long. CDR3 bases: TGTGCCAGCGGGGAGAGGGGAGCGGGCACAGATACGCAGTATTTT. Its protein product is CASGERGAGTDTQYF.

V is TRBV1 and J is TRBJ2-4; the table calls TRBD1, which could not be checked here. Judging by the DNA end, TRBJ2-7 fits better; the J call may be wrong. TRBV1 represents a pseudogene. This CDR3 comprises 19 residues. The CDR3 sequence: CTSSQCRCVNGGTLYEQYF. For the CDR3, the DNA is TGCACCAGCAGCCAATGCCGATGCGTTAATGGCGGGACACTCTACGAGCAGTACTTC.

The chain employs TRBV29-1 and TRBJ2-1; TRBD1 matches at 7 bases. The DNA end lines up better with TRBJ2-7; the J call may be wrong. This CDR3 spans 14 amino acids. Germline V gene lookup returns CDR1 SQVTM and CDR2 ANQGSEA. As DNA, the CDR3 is TGCAGCGCGGCCCTGACAGGGATAGACAATGAGCAGTACTTC. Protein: CSAALTGIDNEQYF.

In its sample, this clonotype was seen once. DNA for the CDR3: TGTGCCAGCAGTTTACGGGGGAAGGCTCGCTACGAGCAGTACTTC. This translates into CASSLRGKARYEQYF. J is TRBJ2-4 and V is TRBV12-3 or TRBV12-4; D is possibly TRBD2 (6 bases). The J call may be mistaken, given a closer DNA end match to TRBJ2-7. CDR3 size: 15 residues.

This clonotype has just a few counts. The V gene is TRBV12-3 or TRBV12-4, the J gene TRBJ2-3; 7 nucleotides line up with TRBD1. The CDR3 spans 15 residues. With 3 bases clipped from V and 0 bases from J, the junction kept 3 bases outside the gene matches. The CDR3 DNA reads TGTGCCAGCAGTTTTGGACAGGCGAGCACAGATACGCAGTATTTT. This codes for CASSFGQASTDTQYF.

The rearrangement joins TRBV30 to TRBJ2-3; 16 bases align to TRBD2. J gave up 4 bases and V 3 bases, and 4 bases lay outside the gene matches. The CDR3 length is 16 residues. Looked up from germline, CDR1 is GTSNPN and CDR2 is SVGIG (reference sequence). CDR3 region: CAWSVGTSGRADTQYF. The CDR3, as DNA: TGTGCCTGGAGCGTTGGGACTAGCGGGAGGGCAGATACGCAGTATTTT.

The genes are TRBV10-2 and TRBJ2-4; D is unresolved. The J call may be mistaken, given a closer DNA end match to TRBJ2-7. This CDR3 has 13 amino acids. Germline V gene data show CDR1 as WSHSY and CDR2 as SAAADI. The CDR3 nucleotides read TGCGCCACCAAAGGCGCCGGATCCTACGAGCAGTACTTC. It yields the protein CATKGAGSYEQYF.

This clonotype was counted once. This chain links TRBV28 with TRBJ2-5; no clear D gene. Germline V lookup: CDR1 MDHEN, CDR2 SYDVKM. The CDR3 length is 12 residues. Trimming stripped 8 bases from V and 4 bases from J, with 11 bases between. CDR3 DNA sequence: TGTGCCAGCCAGTCCCTGGGAGAGACCCAGTACTTC. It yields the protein CASQSLGETQYF.

In DNA form, the CDR3 reads TGTGCCAGCAGCAGAGACAGGGGGCGAGTTGAAAAACTGTTTTTT. This encodes CASSRDRGRVEKLFF. This chain links TRBV4-2 with TRBJ1-4, with 10 bases that match TRBD1. Germline V lookup: CDR1 LGHNA, CDR2 YNFKEQ. CDR3 length: 15 amino acids. Trimming at V came to 5 bases and at J to 7 bases, leaving 7 bases not matched to a gene.

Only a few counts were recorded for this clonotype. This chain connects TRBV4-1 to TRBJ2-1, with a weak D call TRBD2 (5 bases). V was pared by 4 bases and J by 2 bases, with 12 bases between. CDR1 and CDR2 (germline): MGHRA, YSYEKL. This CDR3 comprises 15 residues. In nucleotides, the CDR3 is TGCGCCAGCAGCCTAGAGCAGCGGACCTACAATGAGCAGTTCTTC. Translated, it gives CASSLEQRTYNEQFF.

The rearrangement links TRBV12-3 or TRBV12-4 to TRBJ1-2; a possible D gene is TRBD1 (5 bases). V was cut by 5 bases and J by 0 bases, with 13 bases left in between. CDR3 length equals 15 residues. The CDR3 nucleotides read TGTGCCAGCAGTCCCCTCGACAGAGCTAACTATGGCTACACCTTC. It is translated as CASSPLDRANYGYTF.

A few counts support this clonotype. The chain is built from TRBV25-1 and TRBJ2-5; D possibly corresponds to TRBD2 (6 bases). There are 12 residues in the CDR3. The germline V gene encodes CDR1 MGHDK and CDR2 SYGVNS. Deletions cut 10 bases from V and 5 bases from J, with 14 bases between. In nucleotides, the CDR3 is TGTGCCACCTCTACTAGCTTCGAGACCCAGTACTTC. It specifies CATSTSFETQYF.

DNA for the CDR3: TGTGCCAGCAGTTACGCGGGCTCGGGTCAGCCCCAGCATTTT. Translation: CASSYAGSGQPQHF. V and J are TRBV6-5 and TRBJ1-5; D call uncertain. The CDR3 sequence is 14 residues long. Trimming cost V 2 bases and J 6 bases, with 11 bases left between them. Germline CDR1 reads MNHEY; CDR2 reads SVGAGI.

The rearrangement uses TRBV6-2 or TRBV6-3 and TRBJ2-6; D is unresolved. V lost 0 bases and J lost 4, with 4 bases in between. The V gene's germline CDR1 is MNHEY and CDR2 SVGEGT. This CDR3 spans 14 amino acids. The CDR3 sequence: CASSYSEGANVLTF. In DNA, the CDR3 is TGTGCCAGCAGTTACTCGGAGGGGGCCAACGTCCTGACTTTC.

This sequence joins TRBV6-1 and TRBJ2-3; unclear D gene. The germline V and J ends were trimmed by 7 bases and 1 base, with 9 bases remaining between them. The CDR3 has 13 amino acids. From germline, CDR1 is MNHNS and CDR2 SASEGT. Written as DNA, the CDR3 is TGTGCCAGCACAACAGATCGCACAGATACGCAGTATTTT. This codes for CASTTDRTDTQYF.

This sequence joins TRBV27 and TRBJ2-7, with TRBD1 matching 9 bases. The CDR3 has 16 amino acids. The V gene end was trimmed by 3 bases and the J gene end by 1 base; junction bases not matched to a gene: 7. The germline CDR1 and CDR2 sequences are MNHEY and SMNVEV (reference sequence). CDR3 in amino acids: CASSFFAGQGSYEQYF. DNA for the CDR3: TGTGCCAGCAGTTTCTTCGCGGGACAGGGTTCCTACGAGCAGTACTTC.

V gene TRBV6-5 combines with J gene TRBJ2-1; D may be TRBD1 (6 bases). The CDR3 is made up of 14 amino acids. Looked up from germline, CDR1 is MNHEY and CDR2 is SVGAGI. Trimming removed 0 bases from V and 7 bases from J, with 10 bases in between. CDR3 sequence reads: CASSYSKGGNEQFF. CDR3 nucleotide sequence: TGTGCCAGCAGTTACTCGAAAGGGGGTAATGAGCAGTTCTTC.

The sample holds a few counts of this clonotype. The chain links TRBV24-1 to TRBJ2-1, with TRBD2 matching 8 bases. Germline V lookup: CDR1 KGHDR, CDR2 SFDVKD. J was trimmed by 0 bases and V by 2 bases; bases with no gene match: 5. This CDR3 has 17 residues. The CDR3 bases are TGTGCCACCAGTGATTCCGCGGCGGGAGGCTCCTACAATGAGCAGTTCTTC. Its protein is CATSDSAAGGSYNEQFF.

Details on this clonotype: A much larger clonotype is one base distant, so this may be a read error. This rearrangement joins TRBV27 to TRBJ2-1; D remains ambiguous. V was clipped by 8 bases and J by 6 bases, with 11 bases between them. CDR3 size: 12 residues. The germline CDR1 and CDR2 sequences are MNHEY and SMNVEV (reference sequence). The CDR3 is CASASVSNEQFF. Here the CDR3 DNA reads TGTGCCAGCGCCTCGGTTAGCAATGAGCAGTTCTTC.

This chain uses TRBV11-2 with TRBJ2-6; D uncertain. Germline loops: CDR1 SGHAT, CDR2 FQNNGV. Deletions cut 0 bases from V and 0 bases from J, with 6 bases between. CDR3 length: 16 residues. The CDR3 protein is CASSLDPVSGANVLTF. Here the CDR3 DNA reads TGTGCCAGCAGCTTAGATCCGGTCTCTGGGGCCAACGTCCTGACTTTC. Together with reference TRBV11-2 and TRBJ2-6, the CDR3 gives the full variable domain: EAGVAQSPRYKIIEKRQSVAFWCNPISGHATLYWYQQILGQGPKLLIQFQNNGVVDDSQLPKDRFSAERLKGVDSTLKIQPAKLEDSAVYLCASSLDPVSGANVLTFGAGSRLTVL.

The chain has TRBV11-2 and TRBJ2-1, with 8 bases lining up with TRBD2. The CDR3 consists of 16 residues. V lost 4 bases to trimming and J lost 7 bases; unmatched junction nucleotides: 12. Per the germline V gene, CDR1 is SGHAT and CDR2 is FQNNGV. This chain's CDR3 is CASSSLERGRRNEQFF. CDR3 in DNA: TGTGCCAGCAGCTCGTTAGAGCGGGGGAGAAGAAATGAGCAGTTCTTC.